This T cell receptor beta chain appears in the sequencing data of a study of T cells in Graves' hyperthyroidism and ophthalmopathy. The study's findings and limits: Blood samples included most of the expanded thyroid clonotypes exceeding 0.001.

CDR3 length equals 13 residues. Trimming left V 7 bases short and J 8 bases short, with 17 bases between. Germline lookup yields CDR1 MDHEN and CDR2 SYDVKM. RNA transcripts provided the source from which TCR beta CDR3 regions were amplified. The TCR CDR3 first-round RT-PCR relied on the HTBI primer set. TCRdb ran MiXCR on the multiplex PCR reads and lists one entry per CDR3 protein. The profile shows about 570,000 distinct CDR3 sequences, 14% of them singletons. A lack of ophthalmopathy progression within 18 months defined stable Graves' hyperthyroidism. A roughly 9.7 ml volume of fresh peripheral blood provided the PBMCs. This clonotype showed up just a few times. The antigen is undetermined.

This chain joins TRBV28 and TRBJ1-1; a weak D match, TRBD1 (5 bases). This TCR was sampled from a woman in her forties with Graves' hyperthyroidism. Source material: blood. The CDR3 region is CASTGGEVVEAFF. CDR3 nucleotide sequence: TGTGCCAGCACCGGGGGGGAAGTCGTAGAAGCTTTCTTT. Using reference TRBV28 and TRBJ1-1 for the parts outside the CDR3, the full variable domain is DVKVTQSSRYLVKRTGEKVFLECVQDMDHENMFWYRQDPGLGLRLIYFSYDVKMKEKGDIPEGYSVSREKKERFSLILESASTNQTSMYLCASTGGEVVEAFFGQGTRLTVV.